These 21 T cell receptor beta chains came from one sample sequenced in a study of blood T cell repertoires in COVID-19. Assay used: immunoSEQ multiplex PCR; TCRdb lists only in-frame clones, some missing. The sample includes 96,000 or so clones, more than 70% of them seen just once. The sample comprised peripheral blood. All receptors come from a woman over 75 with acute or convalescent COVID-19.

This clone was recorded a few times. The chain combines TRBV7-9 with TRBJ1-4; D might be TRBD1 (6 bases). CDR1 is SEHNR, CDR2 FQNEAQ, per germline (reference sequence). The CDR3 runs 15 residues. V lost 1 base, J lost 0 bases, and 6 bases lay in between. The CDR3 DNA reads TGTGCCAGCAGCTTAGGGACAGCAACTAATGAAAAACTGTTTTTT. Protein: CASSLGTATNEKLFF.

CDR3 amino acids: CASRLKKVESGGYTF. For the CDR3, the DNA is TGTGCAAGTCGCTTAAAGAAAGTCGAGAGCGGGGGCTACACCTTC. This rearrangement joins TRBV12-2 to TRBJ1-2. TRBV12-2 is an annotated pseudogene. This CDR3 is built from 15 residues.

V and J are TRBV4-2 and TRBJ2-1, with 8 bases fitting TRBD2. Germline V CDR1 and CDR2: LGHNA, YNFKEQ. This CDR3 spans 19 amino acids. V lost 0 bases and J lost 5; bases outside the gene matches: 15. CDR3 loop: CASSQDPTTSVSSDNEQFF. CDR3 DNA sequence: TGTGCCAGCAGCCAAGATCCGACGACTAGCGTTTCGTCAGACAATGAGCAGTTCTTC.

This rearrangement joins TRBV27 to TRBJ1-2; 11 bases align to TRBD1. The ends lost 5 bases at V and 8 bases at J; junction bases unmatched: 10. The CDR3 has 15 residues. CDR1 and CDR2 (germline): MNHEY, SMNVEV (reference sequence). The DNA for the CDR3 is TGTGCCAGCAGTCCCCAGGGGACAGGGGGTTTGGGCTACACCTTC. It yields the protein CASSPQGTGGLGYTF.

V usage is TRBV5-6 and J usage is TRBJ1-2; possibly TRBD1 for D (6 bases). The germline gives CDR1 SGHDT, CDR2 YYEEEE. V lost 4 bases to trimming and J lost 4 bases, with 17 bases between them. This CDR3 contains 15 residues. For the CDR3, the DNA is TGTGCCAGCAGCCCTGACGGGGGGCGGATCTATGGCTACACCTTC. This encodes CASSPDGGRIYGYTF.

The V and J genes are TRBV7-9 and TRBJ1-2, with a weak D call TRBD1 (5 bases). Between the trimmed V and J ends, which lost 1 base and 0 bases, there was a span of 9 bases. Germline V gene lookup returns CDR1 SEHNR and CDR2 FQNEAQ (reference sequence). The CDR3 runs to 15 residues. CDR3 sequence reads: CASSLEGAANYGYTF. In nucleotides, the CDR3 is TGTGCCAGCAGCTTAGAAGGGGCAGCTAACTATGGCTACACCTTC.

This chain uses TRBV19 with TRBJ2-5, with D possibly matching TRBD1 (5 bases). Germline V CDR1 and CDR2: LNHDA, SQIVND (reference sequence). Between the trimmed V and J ends, which lost 5 bases and 3 bases, there was a span of 10 bases. The CDR3 totals 13 residues. The CDR3 region is CASSGRAKETQYF. The CDR3 nucleotides are TGTGCCAGTAGTGGCAGGGCCAAAGAGACCCAGTACTTC.

The V call is TRBV18, the J call TRBJ1-2, with a tentative D call TRBD1 (5 bases). The CDR3 contains 16 residues. V lost 4 bases, J lost 2 bases, and 17 bases lay in between. The V gene's germline CDR1 is KGHSH and CDR2 LQKENI. In nucleotides, the CDR3 is TGTGCCAGCTCACTTAACAGGATCTCAAGCAACTATGGCTACACCTTC. Amino acids: CASSLNRISSNYGYTF.

The V gene is TRBV5-1, the J gene TRBJ1-4, with 8 bases identical to TRBD1. J was trimmed by 0 bases and V by 4 bases; bases with no gene match: 2. Germline V gene sequence: CDR1 SGHRS, CDR2 YFSETQ. This CDR3 has 15 residues. The CDR3 region is CASSRDRTTNEKLFF. CDR3 nucleotide sequence: TGCGCCAGCAGCCGGGACAGGACAACTAATGAAAAACTGTTTTTT.

The chain has TRBV5-1 and TRBJ1-2; D gene uncertain. CDR1 and CDR2 (germline): SGHRS, YFSETQ. Trimming took off 0 bases at V and 0 bases at J, with 6 bases between the two ends. The CDR3 has 14 amino acids. CDR3 amino acids: CASSLDSTNYGYTF. In nucleotides, the CDR3 is TGCGCCAGCAGCTTGGATTCCACTAACTATGGCTACACCTTC.

The V gene is TRBV19, the J gene TRBJ1-6; tentative D call: TRBD1 (6 bases). This CDR3 region has 15 residues. V lost 4 bases and J lost 7, with 14 bases in between. CDR1 and CDR2 (germline): LNHDA, SQIVND (reference sequence). The CDR3, as DNA: TGTGCCAGTAGTACCGAGACAGGTTGGAATTCACCCCTCCACTTT. It encodes CASSTETGWNSPLHF.

Worth noting for this clone: In this CDR3 the conserved last residue, phenylalanine or tryptophan, is missing, so a read error is likely. The DNA is left out, because the CDR3 cannot be placed on it with certainty; the CDR3 is given as TCRdb lists it. V and J are TRBV13 and TRBJ2-7; no check of the table's D call, TRBD2, against the DNA was made. The CDR3 numbers 15 amino acids, ends counted. Germline V lookup: CDR1 PRHDT, CDR2 FYEKMQ (reference sequence). CDR3 amino acids: CASSATGLAGGPLDL.

J is TRBJ2-7 and V is TRBV25-1; the match to TRBD1 covers 8 bases. After removal of 6 bases from V and 2 bases from J, the junction contained 3 bases not matched to a gene. Germline CDR1 reads MGHDK; CDR2 reads SYGVNS. The CDR3 loop spans 13 amino acids. In nucleotides, the CDR3 is TGTGCCAGCAGCCACAGGGGGACCTACGAGCAGTACTTC. Protein sequence: CASSHRGTYEQYF.

This clone was counted ten times or more. CDR3 DNA sequence: TGTGCCAGCAGCTTAGAGGGGTCTTCCTACGAGCAGTACTTC. It encodes CASSLEGSSYEQYF. The chain uses TRBV7-9 and TRBJ2-7; TRBD1 might be the D (5 bases). This CDR3 spans 14 amino acids. CDR1 is SEHNR and CDR2 is FQNEAQ in the germline V gene (reference sequence). V lost 1 base and J 1 base, leaving 8 bases between the germline ends.

Regarding this clone: At one end, the junction sequence differs from germline, possibly due to a read error. The chain uses TRBV7-7 and TRBJ2-1, with 11 bases fitting TRBD2. CDR1 and CDR2 from the germline V gene are SSHAT and FNYEAQ (reference sequence). This CDR3 has 15 amino acids. The chain's CDR3 is CASSLTSGAYNEQFF. The CDR3 nucleotides read TGTGCTAGCAGCTTGACTAGCGGGGCCTACAATGAGCAGTTCTTC.

This clone was found a few times. V and J are TRBV7-2 and TRBJ1-1; possibly TRBD1 for D (6 bases). CDR1 and CDR2 (germline): SGHTA, FQGNSA. CDR3 length equals 14 residues. Between the trimmed V and J ends, which lost 2 bases and 7 bases, there was a span of 14 bases. In DNA, the CDR3 is TGTGCCAGCAGCTTACAACAGGGATTCGATGAAGCTTTCTTT. As protein: CASSLQQGFDEAFF.

The chain joins TRBV9 to TRBJ1-1; perhaps TRBD1 as D (6 bases). V lost 3 bases, J lost 6 bases, and 18 bases lay in between. Germline CDR1 is SGDLS and CDR2 is YYNGEE. This CDR3 comprises 15 residues. CDR3 residues: CASSAETGQQPEAFF. CDR3 nucleotide sequence: TGTGCCAGCAGCGCCGAAACGGGACAACAGCCTGAAGCTTTCTTT.

The chain combines TRBV18 with TRBJ2-3, with D possibly matching TRBD1 (5 bases). Germline V gene lookup returns CDR1 KGHSH and CDR2 LQKENI. V lost 5 bases, J lost 0 bases, and 9 bases lay in between. The CDR3 has 14 residues. CDR3 in amino acids: CASSGQASTDTQYF. The CDR3 DNA follows: TGTGCCAGCTCAGGACAAGCTAGCACAGATACGCAGTATTTT.

A single count supports this clone. This chain links TRBV11-1 with TRBJ2-3; the D is unclear. Germline CDR1 reads SGHAT; CDR2 reads FQDESV (reference sequence). The CDR3 has 13 residues. V was clipped by 4 bases and J by 0 bases, with 5 bases between them. The CDR3 reads CASSSFSTDTQYF. In DNA, the CDR3 is TGTGCCAGCAGCTCCTTTAGCACAGATACGCAGTATTTT.

This chain links TRBV15 with TRBJ1-5, with 9 bases matching TRBD1. Germline lookup yields CDR1 LNHNV and CDR2 YYDKDF (reference sequence). The CDR3 has 15 amino acids. The junction had 4 bases not matched to a gene; V was cut back by 1 base and J by 6 bases. In DNA, the CDR3 is TGTGCCACCAGCAGAGCCGGGACAGGGCCTCAGCCCCAGCATTTT. Residues: CATSRAGTGPQPQHF.

This clone occurred once. V usage is TRBV7-2 and J usage is TRBJ1-5; possible D gene TRBD1, 5 bases. Germline V gene sequence: CDR1 SGHTA, CDR2 FQGNSA. Trimming stripped 6 bases from V and 11 bases from J, with 17 bases between. This CDR3 is 13 amino acids long. This CDR3 is CASSPDTPAAQHF. The CDR3 bases are TGTGCCAGCAGTCCGGACACTCCTGCGGCCCAGCATTTT.